The clone carrying this T cell receptor (beta chain) was detected only a few times. Its target is not known. This sample stems from a study of response to subunit inactivated influenza vaccine. General study results and limits: Authors proposed each seasonal influenza vaccination draws in few new T cells.

CDR3 length: 13 amino acids. CDR1 KGHDR and CDR2 SFDVKD come from the germline V gene. V was pared by 7 bases and J by 0 bases, with 5 bases between. MiXCR was run by TCRdb on the RT-PCR reads, yielding one entry per CDR3 protein. This sample has 500,000 or so distinct CDR3 sequences, with approximately 15% found just once. The sequence was collected from a man between 50 and 69 years old who received an inactivated influenza vaccine. V is TRBV24-1 and J is TRBJ2-2; D gene ambiguous. The sequences come from CD4+ T cells sorted from PBMCs, collected less than 30 months after vaccination. CDR3 nucleotide sequence: TGTGCCACCAGAGACGCGAACACCGGGGAGCTGTTTTTT. Its protein is CATRDANTGELFF.